Shown below are 14 T cell receptor beta chains from a single sample sequenced in a study of T cells in Graves' hyperthyroidism and ophthalmopathy. Researchers took RNA transcripts and amplified the TCR beta CDR3 regions from them. The HTBI primer set drove a first-round RT-PCR of the TCR CDR3. TCRdb re-called the multiplex PCR reads through MiXCR, storing one row per CDR3 protein. The sample holds around 200,000 distinct CDR3 sequences, over 15% seen once. Material for sequencing was blood. These receptor sequences come from a woman between 50 and 59 years old with Graves' hyperthyroidism.

Many counts were recorded for this clonotype. The chain carries TRBV28 and TRBJ2-7, with D unresolved. This CDR3 has 16 amino acids. Germline V lookup: CDR1 MDHEN, CDR2 SYDVKM. Deletions cut 2 bases from V and 2 bases from J, with 16 bases between. This CDR3 is CASSLVGIPATYEQYF. DNA of the CDR3: TGTGCCAGCAGTTTAGTAGGCATACCAGCTACCTACGAGCAGTACTTC.

The genes are TRBV7-9 and TRBJ1-1; maybe TRBD1 (5 bases). This CDR3 has 13 amino acids. Germline-derived CDR1 and CDR2 are SEHNR and FQNEAQ (reference sequence). Trimming removed 5 bases at V and 6 bases at J, with 13 bases between. CDR3: CASSPPGGAEAFF. The CDR3 coding sequence is TGTGCCAGCAGCCCCCCCGGGGGGGCTGAAGCTTTCTTT.

This clonotype has at least ten counts. This chain connects TRBV29-1 to TRBJ2-5; TRBD2 is a possible D gene (6 bases). The CDR3 is 13 residues long. From germline, CDR1 is SQVTM and CDR2 ANQGSEA. Trimming left V 3 bases short and J 1 base short, with 9 bases between. Here the CDR3 reads CSVDGGTQETQYF. The CDR3 DNA reads as TGCAGCGTTGATGGGGGGACCCAAGAGACCCAGTACTTC.

The sample holds a few counts of this clonotype. The chain employs TRBV4-3 and TRBJ1-2; TRBD1 matches 9 bases. The CDR3 spans 14 residues. Per germline, CDR1 LGHNA and CDR2 YSLEER. The ends lost 4 bases at V and 0 bases at J; junction bases unmatched: 0. The CDR3 region has the DNA TGCGCCAGCAGCCGACAGGGGGCTAACTATGGCTACACCTTC. Its protein product is CASSRQGANYGYTF.

This clonotype was seen at least ten times. This chain joins TRBV7-2 and TRBJ2-1; D unresolved. V lost 7 bases, J lost 4 bases, and 17 bases lay in between. The CDR3 length is 15 residues. Per the germline V gene, CDR1 is SGHTA and CDR2 is FQGNSA. The CDR3 sequence: CASNPQDREYNEQFF. In DNA form, the CDR3 reads TGTGCCAGCAACCCCCAGGATAGGGAATACAATGAGCAGTTCTTC.

This clonotype was seen ten or more times. The V call is TRBV28, the J call TRBJ1-1; 7 nucleotides agree with TRBD1. CDR1 and CDR2 from the germline V gene are MDHEN and SYDVKM. There are 13 residues in the CDR3. The trim removed 8 bases at V and 1 base at J, leaving 4 bases unmatched. The CDR3 DNA sequence: TGTGCCAGCCTTGGGACAGAGAACACTGAAGCTTTCTTT. Translating gives CASLGTENTEAFF.

This clonotype was detected ten times or more. The chain uses TRBV7-2 and TRBJ1-6, with D possibly being TRBD1 (6 bases). The V end lost 5 bases, the J end lost 10 bases, and 21 bases lay between the germline ends. CDR3 length: 16 residues. CDR1 and CDR2 (germline): SGHTA, FQGNSA. The CDR3 DNA sequence: TGTGCCAGCAGCCGCAATCATAGGGGGGGTAGGTCACCCCTCCACTTT. Its translation is CASSRNHRGGRSPLHF.

This clonotype was recorded at least ten times. The chain employs TRBV9 and TRBJ2-5; TRBD2 matches 7 bases. Germline V gene data show CDR1 as SGDLS and CDR2 as YYNGEE. Unmatched junction bases numbered 10, after V lost 4 bases and J lost 4 bases. The CDR3 runs to 15 residues. The CDR3 DNA reads as TGTGCCAGCAGCCAAGCGACACTAGCGTCAGAGACCCAGTACTTC. Its protein is CASSQATLASETQYF.

The rearrangement joins TRBV11-3 to TRBJ2-7; possible D gene TRBD2, 6 bases. Germline CDR1 and CDR2: SGHNT and YENEEA. CDR3 length: 22 amino acids. V was clipped by 5 bases and J by 2 bases, with 37 bases between them. For the CDR3, the DNA is TGTGCCAGCAGCCCCATCCCCCAGGCGCGATATCTAGCGATTTATACGACCTACGAGCAGTACTTC. The encoded protein is CASSPIPQARYLAIYTTYEQYF.

This clonotype was detected ten times or more. This chain connects TRBV6-1 to TRBJ2-5, with a weak D call TRBD1 (6 bases). Germline CDR1 and CDR2: MNHNS and SASEGT. Deletions cut 5 bases from V and 2 bases from J, with 12 bases between. The CDR3 loop spans 14 amino acids. The CDR3 spells CASSKGGGQETQYF. CDR3 DNA sequence: TGTGCCAGCAGTAAAGGGGGTGGTCAAGAGACCCAGTACTTC.

Comments on this clonotype: One end of the junction fails to match germline, which may point to a read error. The chain is built from TRBV14 and TRBJ1-2, with D unclear. There are 13 residues in the CDR3. The germline CDR1 and CDR2 sequences are SGHDN and FVKESK. Here the CDR3 reads CAISVSAFYGYTF. As DNA, the CDR3 is TGTGCCATCAGCGTTAGTGCCTTCTATGGCTACACCTTC.

This clonotype was observed many times. The chain uses TRBV5-1 and TRBJ2-7, with 7 bases identical to TRBD1. Germline V lookup: CDR1 SGHRS, CDR2 YFSETQ. V shed 6 bases, J shed 2 bases, and the junction held 8 bases outside the gene matches. The CDR3 loop spans 14 amino acids. CDR3 nucleotide sequence: TGCGCCAGCACGGCGGCAGGGGGAACCTACGAGCAGTACTTC. It yields the protein CASTAAGGTYEQYF.

The chain recombines TRBV6-1 with TRBJ2-7; 12 bases map to TRBD2. The CDR3 is made up of 13 amino acids. Germline V gives CDR1 MNHNS, CDR2 SASEGT. V gave up 8 bases and J gave up 4 bases; unmatched junction bases: 3. The CDR3 sequence: CASGLAGRYEQYF. The CDR3 nucleotides read TGTGCCAGCGGACTAGCGGGGCGATACGAGCAGTACTTC.

This clonotype came up many times. For the CDR3, the DNA is TGTGCCAGCAGCTCAGACCGGTTCGGAGAGACCCAGTACTTC. This codes for CASSSDRFGETQYF. The chain recombines TRBV7-3 with TRBJ2-5; no clear D gene. CDR1 is SGHTA, CDR2 FQGTGA, per germline. V gave up 4 bases and J gave up 4 bases, with 13 bases separating them. This CDR3 has 14 residues.